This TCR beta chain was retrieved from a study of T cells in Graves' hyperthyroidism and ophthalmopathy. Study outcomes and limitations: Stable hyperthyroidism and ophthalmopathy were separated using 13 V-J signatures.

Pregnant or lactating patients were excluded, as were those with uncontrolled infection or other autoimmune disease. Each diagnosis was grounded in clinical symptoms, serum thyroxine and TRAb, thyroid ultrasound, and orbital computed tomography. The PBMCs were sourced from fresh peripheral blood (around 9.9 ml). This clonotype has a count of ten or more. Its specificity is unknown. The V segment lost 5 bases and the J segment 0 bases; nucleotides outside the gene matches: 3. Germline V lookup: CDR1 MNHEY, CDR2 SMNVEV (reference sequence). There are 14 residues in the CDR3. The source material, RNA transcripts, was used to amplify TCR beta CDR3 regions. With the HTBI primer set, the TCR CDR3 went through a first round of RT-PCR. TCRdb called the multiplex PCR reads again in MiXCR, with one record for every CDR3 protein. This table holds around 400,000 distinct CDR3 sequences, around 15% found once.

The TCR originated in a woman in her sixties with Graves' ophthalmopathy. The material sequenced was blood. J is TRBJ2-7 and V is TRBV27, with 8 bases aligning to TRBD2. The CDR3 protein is CASSGLARSYEQYF. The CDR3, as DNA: TGTGCCAGCAGTGGACTAGCCCGCTCCTACGAGCAGTACTTC.